Shown below are 8 T cell receptor beta chains from a single sample sequenced in a study of cytomegalovirus exposure and HLA in healthy donors. The study ran its PCR with 60 Vbeta and 13 Jbeta primers. Data came from immunoSEQ multiplex PCR; TCRdb stores just in-frame clones and leaves some out. Among over 100,000 clones listed, around 70% were seen once. The source material was PBMCs. All receptors derive from a man younger than 45 in good health and CMV-seropositive.

This clone was found once. The gene calls are TRBV7-2 and TRBJ2-3; 10 bases map to TRBD2. There are 15 residues in the CDR3. With V trimmed by 7 bases and J by 1 base, 5 bases remained unmatched. Looked up from germline, CDR1 is SGHTA and CDR2 is FQGNSA. CDR3 DNA: TGTGCCAGCAACGTAGGGACTAGCGGCACAGATACGCAGTATTTT. Protein product: CASNVGTSGTDTQYF.

The V call is TRBV5-4, the J call TRBJ1-2; D gene unclear. Germline loops: CDR1 SGHNT, CDR2 YYREEE (reference sequence). V gave up 0 bases and J gave up 4 bases, with 16 bases separating them. The CDR3 sequence is 16 residues long. The chain's CDR3 is CASSLANRPESYGYTF. For the CDR3, the DNA is TGTGCCAGCAGCTTGGCCAACAGACCCGAGAGCTATGGCTACACCTTC.

The chain uses TRBV19 and TRBJ1-1; 8 bases fit TRBD1. Looked up from germline, CDR1 is LNHDA and CDR2 is SQIVND (reference sequence). V dropped 6 bases and J dropped 4; count of bases not matched to a gene: 10. This CDR3 spans 15 amino acids. The CDR3 loop reads CASRATGVPTTEAFF. CDR3 sequence (DNA): TGTGCCAGTAGGGCGACAGGGGTACCAACCACTGAAGCTTTCTTT.

The V and J genes are TRBV30 and TRBJ2-7, with D possibly TRBD2 on 6 matching bases. Germline lookup yields CDR1 GTSNPN and CDR2 SVGIG (reference sequence). There are 16 residues in the CDR3. Trimming removed 0 bases at V and 0 bases at J, with 15 bases between. The CDR3 region is CAWSVLEGGFSYEQYF. Here the CDR3 DNA reads TGTGCCTGGAGTGTCCTTGAGGGAGGTTTCTCCTACGAGCAGTACTTC.

The chain is built from TRBV5-6 and TRBJ2-7; no reliable D call. The V and J ends lost 2 bases and 3 bases respectively, with 18 bases between them. The CDR3 sequence is 16 residues long. Germline CDR1 reads SGHDT; CDR2 reads YYEEEE. DNA of the CDR3: TGTGCCAGCAGCTTCGGCGGTCCCGTCGGATTCTACGAGCAGTACTTC. Its protein product is CASSFGGPVGFYEQYF.

The chain recombines TRBV4-1 with TRBJ2-1, with 8 positions matching TRBD2. This CDR3 contains 19 residues. Germline CDR1 and CDR2: MGHRA and YSYEKL. Trimming took 0 bases from V and 2 from J; bases not matched to a gene: 12. This CDR3 reads CASSQEGPPGGSTYNEQFF. CDR3 nucleotide sequence: TGCGCCAGCAGCCAAGAAGGCCCTCCGGGGGGGAGTACCTACAATGAGCAGTTCTTC.

This chain uses TRBV21-1 with TRBJ2-2; the table names TRBD2, a call not compared with the DNA. TRBV21-1 is assigned pseudogene status. The CDR3 runs 15 residues. The CDR3 sequence is CASSNGEGNTGELFF. CDR3 DNA sequence: TGTGCCAGCAGCAATGGGGAGGGGAACACCGGGGAGCTGTTTTTT.

The rearrangement links TRBV27 to TRBJ2-7; TRBD1 is a possible D gene (6 bases). Trimming left V 7 bases short and J 2 bases short, with 15 bases between. The CDR3 runs 14 residues. Looked up from germline, CDR1 is MNHEY and CDR2 is SMNVEV (reference sequence). The CDR3 nucleotides are TGTGCCAGCAAGCGACAGGTGGACGCCTACGAGCAGTACGTC. Protein product: CASKRQVDAYEQYV.